This passage covers 20 T cell receptor beta chains from one sample sequenced in a study of blood T cell repertoires in COVID-19. Profiled with immunoSEQ multiplex PCR; TCRdb holds only in-frame clones, not every one. The sample lists around 230,000 clones, 84% occurring once. Sequenced material: peripheral blood. The receptors come from a man aged 35-49 years who had recovered from COVID-19.

This clone was observed a few times. The V and J genes are TRBV5-4 and TRBJ1-1; the D is unclear. In germline, CDR1 is SGHNT, CDR2 YYREEE (reference sequence). V lost 2 bases to trimming and J lost 9 bases, with 11 bases between them. This CDR3 has 12 amino acids. As DNA, the CDR3 is TGTGCCAGCAGCTTAGGACTAAAAAAAGCTTTCTTT. Protein sequence: CASSLGLKKAFF.

This chain joins TRBV24-1 and TRBJ2-2; the match to TRBD1 covers 8 bases. The V segment lost 2 bases and the J segment 1 base; nucleotides outside the gene matches: 8. Germline CDR1 reads KGHDR; CDR2 reads SFDVKD. The CDR3 runs to 18 residues. The CDR3 DNA reads as TGTGCCACCAGTGATTCCTTGGGTGGGACAGGGAACACCGGGGAGCTGTTTTTT. Protein product: CATSDSLGGTGNTGELFF.

This rearrangement joins TRBV5-1 to TRBJ2-3; TRBD2 is a possible D gene (5 bases). The CDR3 spans 13 residues. Deletions cut 4 bases from V and 6 bases from J, with 12 bases between. Germline V gives CDR1 SGHRS, CDR2 YFSETQ. This CDR3 is CASSQFTRDTQYF. In DNA form, the CDR3 reads TGCGCCAGCAGCCAATTCACTAGGGATACGCAGTATTTT.

The chain joins TRBV6-5 to TRBJ1-2; 8 nucleotides line up with TRBD1. Looked up from germline, CDR1 is MNHEY and CDR2 is SVGAGI. CDR3 length: 16 residues. The trim removed 2 bases at V and 4 bases at J, leaving 9 bases unmatched. CDR3 region: CASSYQPTGEGYGYTF. The DNA of the CDR3 is TGTGCCAGCAGTTACCAACCGACAGGGGAGGGCTATGGCTACACCTTC.

The sample holds one count of this clone. The rearrangement joins TRBV13 to TRBJ2-7, with 12 bases lining up with TRBD2. The CDR3 is 16 amino acids. Germline V lookup: CDR1 PRHDT, CDR2 FYEKMQ (reference sequence). V lost 5 bases to trimming and J lost 4 bases; unmatched junction nucleotides: 9. The CDR3 DNA follows: TGTGCCAGCAGCCCACGACTAGCGGGGGCGCCTTACGAGCAGTACTTC. Translating gives CASSPRLAGAPYEQYF.

The rearrangement uses TRBV6-5 and TRBJ1-1; D gene ambiguous. The CDR3 runs to 13 residues. The germline gives CDR1 MNHEY, CDR2 SVGAGI. V was trimmed by 5 bases and J by 1 base, leaving 8 bases between them. The CDR3 coding sequence is TGTGCCAGCAGTCCTAACGGGAACACTGAAGCTTTCTTT. This sequence encodes CASSPNGNTEAFF.

The chain carries TRBV5-1 and TRBJ1-1; 8 bases map to TRBD1. The germline V gene has CDR1 SGHRS and CDR2 YFSETQ. The CDR3 consists of 16 residues. The junction had 10 bases not matched to a gene; V was cut back by 4 bases and J by 2 bases. CDR3 region: CASSGDRGGPNTEAFF. The DNA for the CDR3 is TGCGCCAGCAGCGGAGACAGGGGTGGTCCCAACACTGAAGCTTTCTTT.

The V and J genes are TRBV5-1 and TRBJ2-7; perhaps TRBD1 as D (6 bases). This CDR3 is 14 amino acids long. Germline lookup yields CDR1 SGHRS and CDR2 YFSETQ. Deletions cut 5 bases from V and 1 base from J, with 13 bases between. The CDR3 sequence: CASRRQANSYEQYF. Here the CDR3 DNA reads TGCGCCAGCAGACGACAGGCAAATTCCTACGAGCAGTACTTC.

This chain uses TRBV3-1 (or the pseudogene TRBV3-2) with TRBJ2-4, with D possibly TRBD2 on 6 matching bases. This CDR3 region has 14 residues. Trimming shortened V by 4 bases and J by 1 base, and 8 bases separated the two germline ends. The germline CDR1 and CDR2 sequences are LGHDT and YNNKEL (reference sequence). CDR3 sequence: CASSPLAAKNIQYF. The CDR3 coding sequence is TGTGCCAGCAGCCCTCTAGCGGCCAAAAACATTCAGTACTTC.

The genes are TRBV28 and TRBJ2-2, with a tentative D call TRBD2 (6 bases). The CDR3 has 18 residues. Germline loops: CDR1 MDHEN, CDR2 SYDVKM. Trimming removed 4 bases from V and 0 bases from J, with 18 bases in between. The CDR3 loop is CASSYPRRGVANTGELFF. The CDR3 bases are TGTGCCAGCAGTTACCCCCGTCGCGGGGTCGCGAACACCGGGGAGCTGTTTTTT. Based on the CDR3 plus reference TRBV28 and TRBJ2-2, the full variable domain is DVKVTQSSRYLVKRTGEKVFLECVQDMDHENMFWYRQDPGLGLRLIYFSYDVKMKEKGDIPEGYSVSREKKERFSLILESASTNQTSMYLCASSYPRRGVANTGELFFGEGSRLTVL.

V gene TRBV12-5 combines with J gene TRBJ1-5; the D gene is possibly TRBD1 (5 bases). Trimming removed 7 bases from V and 1 base from J, with 11 bases in between. The CDR3 covers 14 residues. Looked up from germline, CDR1 is LGHNT and CDR2 is FRNRAP. The DNA of the CDR3 is TGTGCTAGTGTTCCGGGGGTGAGCAATCAGCCCCAGCATTTT. Protein sequence: CASVPGVSNQPQHF.

The chain is built from TRBV30 and TRBJ2-1; possible D gene TRBD2, 5 bases. Germline-derived CDR1 and CDR2 are GTSNPN and SVGIG (reference sequence). The V and J ends lost 3 bases and 9 bases respectively, with 12 bases between them. This CDR3 is built from 12 residues. As DNA, the CDR3 is TGTGCCTGGAGCCCTGAAGCGGCTGAGCAGTTCTTC. It encodes CAWSPEAAEQFF.

The J gene is TRBJ1-2, the V gene TRBV7-9; the D is unclear. Germline CDR1 and CDR2: SEHNR and FQNEAQ (reference sequence). Trimming cost V 5 bases and J 7 bases, with 23 bases left between them. The CDR3 runs 16 residues. CDR3 loop: CASSPVPSSRGIGYTF. Written as DNA, the CDR3 is TGTGCCAGCAGCCCAGTTCCATCTTCTAGAGGCATTGGCTACACCTTC. Filled out from reference TRBV7-9 and TRBJ1-2, the complete variable domain reads DTGVSQNPRHKITKRGQNVTFRCDPISEHNRLYWYRQTLGQGPEFLTYFQNEAQLEKSRLLSDRFSAERPKGSFSTLEIQRTEQGDSAMYLCASSPVPSSRGIGYTFGSGTRLTVV.

The chain employs TRBV12-5 and TRBJ1-3; unclear D gene. CDR3 length equals 15 residues. Trimming removed 6 bases at V and 0 bases at J, with 12 bases between. Germline loops: CDR1 LGHNT, CDR2 FRNRAP. This CDR3 reads CASGVGSDSGNTIYF. CDR3 DNA: TGTGCTAGTGGGGTCGGGTCTGACTCTGGAAACACCATATATTTT.

The chain recombines TRBV10-1 with TRBJ2-1; no reliable D call. The V end was cut by 4 bases, the J end by 6 bases, with 13 bases between. Germline V gene data show CDR1 as WNHNN and CDR2 as SYGVQD (reference sequence). The CDR3 length is 14 residues. The CDR3 DNA follows: TGCGCCAGCAGTGCACAGCCGATTAGCAATGAGCAGTTCTTC. This sequence encodes CASSAQPISNEQFF.

The chain joins TRBV5-1 to TRBJ1-2, with D possibly matching TRBD1 (5 bases). This CDR3 has 15 residues. CDR1 is SGHRS, CDR2 YFSETQ, per germline. With 4 bases removed from V and 8 bases from J, the gap between germline ends came to 21 bases. The CDR3 DNA sequence: TGCGCCAGCAGCCCACGACAGTCGGCTCCTCTCGGCTACACCTTC. Protein sequence: CASSPRQSAPLGYTF.

J is TRBJ2-7 and V is TRBV11-2; D might be TRBD1 (5 bases). The CDR3 spans 15 residues. The germline V gene has CDR1 SGHAT and CDR2 FQNNGV. V was trimmed by 0 bases and J by 2 bases, leaving 11 bases between them. The CDR3 reads CASSLDPPGTYEQYF. The CDR3 DNA reads as TGTGCCAGCAGCTTAGATCCTCCAGGGACCTACGAGCAGTACTTC.

V gene TRBV9 combines with J gene TRBJ2-3; 11 nucleotides agree with TRBD2. Trimming at V came to 0 bases and at J to 0 bases, leaving 6 bases not matched to a gene. CDR3 length equals 18 residues. Germline CDR1 and CDR2: SGDLS and YYNGEE. DNA of the CDR3: TGTGCCAGCAGCGTAGGCCCTAGCGGGGGGCCTAGCACAGATACGCAGTATTTT. This translates into CASSVGPSGGPSTDTQYF.

The genes are TRBV7-2 and TRBJ1-6; 8 nucleotides align to TRBD1. The CDR3 runs 15 residues. From germline, CDR1 is SGHTA and CDR2 FQGNSA. The V and J ends lost 5 bases and 6 bases, in that order; junction bases with no gene match: 6. The CDR3 region is CASSVQGAFNSPLHF. CDR3 sequence (DNA): TGTGCCAGCAGCGTCCAGGGGGCTTTTAATTCACCCCTCCACTTT.

The chain couples TRBV9 to TRBJ2-7, with 9 bases aligning to TRBD1. Germline trimming cut 3 bases from V and 1 base from J; bases unmatched to any gene: 8. The germline gives CDR1 SGDLS, CDR2 YYNGEE. The CDR3 is 16 residues long. DNA of the CDR3: TGTGCCAGCAGCGCTGGGACAGGGAGGGGGTCCTACGAGCAGTACTTC. Amino acids: CASSAGTGRGSYEQYF.